A single sample is the source of the 30 T cell receptor beta chains below, sequenced in a study of CXCR3-negative and CXCR3-positive naive CD8 T cells. Libraries were UMI-labeled 5' RACE TRB cDNA. Following a re-call of the 5' RACE reads, TCRdb has one entry per CDR3 protein and lacks DNA. The specimen's table records a few thousand distinct CDR3 sequences. Sequenced sample: naive CXCR3- CD8+ T cells from blood. Subset denoted: CD45RO-CCR7+CD27+CD95- naive CD8+ T cells lacking CXCR3 (TNR3-). The receptors come from a human donor in good health. Some clones in this sample may be carry-over from other donors' samples.

The rearrangement links TRBV5-1 to TRBJ2-5; no DNA is available, so the TRBD2 call from TCRdb remains unchecked. The V gene's germline CDR1 is SGHRS and CDR2 YFSETQ. This CDR3 region has 18 residues. CDR3 amino acids: CASSWGGTGLSHGETQYF. Filled out from reference TRBV5-1 and TRBJ2-5, the complete variable domain reads KAGVTQTPRYLIKTRGQQVTLSCSPISGHRSVSWYQQTPGQGLQFLFEYFSETQRNKGNFPGRFSGRQFSNSRSEMNVSTLELGDSALYLCASSWGGTGLSHGETQYFGPGTRLLVL.

The chain couples TRBV5-1 to TRBJ2-7; as DNA is missing, the TRBD2 call by TCRdb cannot be tested. CDR1 SGHRS and CDR2 YFSETQ come from the germline V gene. CDR3 length equals 15 residues. The CDR3 protein is CASSSPAEGAYEQYF.

V usage is TRBV5-1 and J usage is TRBJ2-5; TCRdb's assignment of TRBD1 cannot be checked, as there is no DNA. Per germline, CDR1 SGHRS and CDR2 YFSETQ. The CDR3 runs to 14 residues. CDR3 protein: CASSLYDSRETQYF. Based on the CDR3 plus reference TRBV5-1 and TRBJ2-5, the full variable domain is KAGVTQTPRYLIKTRGQQVTLSCSPISGHRSVSWYQQTPGQGLQFLFEYFSETQRNKGNFPGRFSGRQFSNSRSEMNVSTLELGDSALYLCASSLYDSRETQYFGPGTRLLVL.

The CDR3 reads CASSPGQLIKNIQYF. The genes are TRBV28 and TRBJ2-4; TCRdb names TRBD1, which stays unverified in the absence of DNA. The germline V gene has CDR1 MDHEN and CDR2 SYDVKM. The CDR3 runs 15 residues. The full variable domain, its missing parts supplied by reference TRBV28 and TRBJ2-4, is DVKVTQSSRYLVKRTGEKVFLECVQDMDHENMFWYRQDPGLGLRLIYFSYDVKMKEKGDIPEGYSVSREKKERFSLILESASTNQTSMYLCASSPGQLIKNIQYFGAGTRLSVL.

This clonotype is medium-sized (0.01 to 0.1%) by frequency. The CDR3 protein is CSATGTGGNEQYF. V and J are TRBV20-1 and TRBJ2-7; there is no DNA to check the TCRdb D call of TRBD1. Germline V gene sequence: CDR1 DFQATT, CDR2 SNEGSKA (reference sequence). The CDR3 runs to 13 residues.

This clonotype is identified as medium-sized from frequency. The chain joins TRBV7-2 to TRBJ2-7; the D call from TCRdb, TRBD1, cannot be confirmed without DNA. CDR3 size: 15 residues. CDR1 SGHTA and CDR2 FQGNSA come from the germline V gene. CDR3 loop: CASSLTPGVSYEQYF.

This clonotype is deemed medium-sized by its frequency. The chain joins TRBV24-1 to TRBJ2-2; TCRdb's D call, TRBD2, is unchecked because there is no DNA. The CDR3 contains 17 residues. Germline loops: CDR1 KGHDR, CDR2 SFDVKD. The CDR3 loop reads CATSGGLAGDDTGELFF.

This chain joins TRBV20-1 and TRBJ2-7; TCRdb lists TRBD2, though no DNA is available to test this call. The germline gives CDR1 DFQATT, CDR2 SNEGSKA (reference sequence). There are 15 residues in the CDR3. The CDR3 reads CSARDRGLSSYEQYF.

The V gene is TRBV3-1, the J gene TRBJ1-2. CDR1 and CDR2 (germline): LGHDT, YNNKEL (reference sequence). The CDR3 has 14 residues. CDR3 in amino acids: CASSQDRSNYGYTF.

This clonotype is called medium-sized based on its frequency. V usage is TRBV4-1 and J usage is TRBJ1-1. Germline CDR1 reads MGHRA; CDR2 reads YSYEKL. The CDR3 loop spans 17 amino acids. CDR3: CASSQRPHEPVAPEAFF.

The chain joins TRBV4-2 to TRBJ2-3; TCRdb's assignment of TRBD2 cannot be checked, as there is no DNA. The CDR3 is made up of 17 amino acids. The V gene's germline CDR1 is LGHNA and CDR2 YNFKEQ. The CDR3 here is CASSQELAGDHIDTQYF.

The chain is built from TRBV29-1 and TRBJ2-7; TCRdb outputs TRBD1, but without DNA this stays unchecked. The germline CDR1 and CDR2 sequences are SQVTM and ANQGSEA. The CDR3 covers 13 residues. CDR3 sequence reads: CSVLGGGSYEQYF.

This clonotype counts as medium-sized (0.01 to 0.1%) by frequency. The chain uses TRBV29-1 and TRBJ1-5. This CDR3 is 12 amino acids long. Germline V gene sequence: CDR1 SQVTM, CDR2 ANQGSEA. This chain's CDR3 is CSADGRNQPQHF. Full variable domain (outside the CDR3, taken from reference TRBV29-1 and TRBJ1-5): SAVISQKPSRDICQRGTSLTIQCQVDSQVTMMFWYRQQPGQSLTLIATANQGSEATYESGFVIDKFPISRPNLTFSTLTVSNMSPEDSSIYLCSADGRNQPQHFGDGTRLSIL.

This clonotype is medium-sized by frequency. The chain has TRBV5-4 and TRBJ2-2; the D call from TCRdb, TRBD2, cannot be confirmed without DNA. In germline, CDR1 is SGHNT, CDR2 YYREEE (reference sequence). The CDR3 length is 18 residues. CDR3 residues: CASSAFPRGQVDTGELFF.

The chain is built from TRBV4-3 and TRBJ2-7; TCRdb names TRBD2, which stays unverified in the absence of DNA. The CDR3 runs to 15 residues. Germline V gene data show CDR1 as LGHNA and CDR2 as YSLEER. This CDR3 reads CASSQDGLASYEQYF.

The chain has TRBV11-3 and TRBJ1-1. The CDR3 is 13 amino acids. Germline V gene lookup returns CDR1 SGHNT and CDR2 YENEEA. The CDR3 protein is CASSLLENTEAFF.

This clonotype is classed as medium-sized (0.01 to 0.1%) by frequency. The chain carries TRBV6-5 and TRBJ2-7. CDR3 length equals 15 residues. CDR1 is MNHEY and CDR2 is SVGAGI in the germline V gene. Here the CDR3 reads CASSYDLSKSYEQYF.

According to its frequency, this clonotype is medium-sized. The chain recombines TRBV28 with TRBJ2-5. The CDR3 length is 14 residues. Germline V gene sequence: CDR1 MDHEN, CDR2 SYDVKM. Here the CDR3 reads CASSFLSDQETQYF.

The J gene is TRBJ2-4, the V gene TRBV11-1; TCRdb picks TRBD1, but there is no DNA to check that call. Germline CDR1 and CDR2: SGHAT and FQDESV (reference sequence). The CDR3 runs to 21 residues. CDR3 amino acids: CASSLPGQGSNHSLAKNIQYF.

This clonotype is deemed medium-sized by its frequency. This chain connects TRBV5-1 to TRBJ1-2; the TCRdb call, TRBD1, lacks DNA for checking. The germline gives CDR1 SGHRS, CDR2 YFSETQ. The CDR3 length is 15 residues. This CDR3 is CASSLGIFGDDGYTF.

The chain couples TRBV12-3 or TRBV12-4 to TRBJ1-1; the TCRdb D gene call, TRBD1, has no DNA to confirm it. The CDR3 spans 14 residues. CDR3 protein: CASSPTSTGFEAFF.

V gene TRBV28 combines with J gene TRBJ2-1. This CDR3 spans 13 amino acids. The germline CDR1 and CDR2 sequences are MDHEN and SYDVKM. CDR3 amino acids: CASRGPSYNEQFF.

The chain is built from TRBV29-1 and TRBJ2-7; without DNA, the TCRdb call of TRBD1 cannot be checked. CDR1 and CDR2 from the germline V gene are SQVTM and ANQGSEA. CDR3 size: 12 residues. CDR3 amino acids: CSVGTGTYEQYF.

This clonotype registers medium-sized (0.01 to 0.1%) by frequency. The chain links TRBV29-1 to TRBJ2-1; TCRdb selects TRBD1, and the lack of DNA leaves this call unchecked. The CDR3 runs to 13 residues. Germline CDR1 is SQVTM and CDR2 is ANQGSEA. The CDR3 is CSVVGGETNEQFF.

This clonotype is medium-sized by frequency. The chain couples TRBV29-1 to TRBJ2-1; TCRdb indicates TRBD1, and absent DNA this call remains unverified. Germline lookup yields CDR1 SQVTM and CDR2 ANQGSEA. The CDR3 is 14 residues long. The CDR3 protein is CSVAGTGSYNEQFF.

Judged by frequency, this clonotype is medium-sized (0.01 to 0.1%). This chain links TRBV6-2 or TRBV6-3 with TRBJ2-1; with no DNA, the TCRdb D assignment of TRBD2 cannot be verified. Per germline, CDR1 MNHEY and CDR2 SVGEGT. The CDR3 has 16 amino acids. CDR3 region: CASSYIRDGRYNEQFF.

The rearrangement uses TRBV28 and TRBJ1-5. Germline CDR1 MDHEN, CDR2 SYDVKM. The CDR3 has 13 amino acids. The CDR3 region is CASSSRVNQPQHF.

The chain links TRBV29-1 to TRBJ2-7. This CDR3 region has 13 residues. CDR1 SQVTM and CDR2 ANQGSEA come from the germline V gene. This chain's CDR3 is CSVEGTGPYEQYF.

This clonotype counts as medium-sized by frequency. The chain recombines TRBV9 with TRBJ2-7; lacking DNA, the TRBD2 call made by TCRdb goes unchecked. The CDR3 has 16 amino acids. CDR1 and CDR2 (germline): SGDLS, YYNGEE. The CDR3 protein is CASSLGLAGGTYEQYF.

This CDR3 is CATSRDRAGGREEETQYF. The V gene is TRBV15, the J gene TRBJ2-5; the TRBD2 assignment by TCRdb is unverifiable without DNA. The CDR3 contains 18 residues. Per germline, CDR1 LNHNV and CDR2 YYDKDF (reference sequence).